Listed here are 30 T cell receptor beta chains from one sample, sequenced in a study of blood T cells in healthy people across ages. A second about 6 to 11 cycle PCR used barcoded and J-beta primers. TCRdb called the 5' RACE reads again in MiXCR, with one record for every CDR3 protein. The sample lists about 640,000 distinct CDR3 sequences; around three fifths were seen once. Sequencing was done on a sample of blood. The origin of the receptors is a man aged 55 to 70 in good health.

The CDR3 DNA is TGCGCCAGCAGCTCAAGACCTCCCCCGCTAGCGGGGGTAAATGAGCAGTTCTTC. The encoded protein is CASSSRPPPLAGVNEQFF. The V gene is TRBV5-1, the J gene TRBJ2-1, with 10 positions matching TRBD2. CDR1 is SGHRS, CDR2 YFSETQ, per germline. Trimming cost V 3 bases and J 7 bases; bases outside gene matches: 16. The CDR3 has 18 amino acids.

The rearrangement uses TRBV10-3 and TRBJ1-1; 8 positions match TRBD1. The CDR3 runs to 14 residues. V shed 7 bases, J shed 3 bases, and the junction held 7 bases outside the gene matches. Germline CDR1 ENHRY, CDR2 SYGVKD. CDR3 amino acids: CAITRGTGDTEAFF. In nucleotides, the CDR3 is TGTGCCATCACACGGGGGACAGGCGACACTGAAGCTTTCTTT.

As for this clonotype: Its ends do not fully match the called genes, so a read error is possible. J is TRBJ1-2 and V is TRBV20-1; TRBD1 is a possible D gene (5 bases). In germline, CDR1 is DFQATT, CDR2 SNEGSKA (reference sequence). The CDR3 has 13 residues. The CDR3 here is CSARERGAPGCTF. The CDR3 region has the DNA TGCAGTGCTAGAGAGAGAGGGGCGCCTGGCTGCACCTTC.

This chain links TRBV29-1 with TRBJ2-5; the D is unclear. The CDR3 consists of 12 residues. V was trimmed by 5 bases and J by 4 bases, leaving 11 bases between them. Looked up from germline, CDR1 is SQVTM and CDR2 is ANQGSEA. The CDR3 reads CSVRVRGETQYF. The CDR3 nucleotides are TGCAGCGTTAGGGTGCGAGGAGAGACCCAGTACTTC.

This clonotype turned up a few times. V gene TRBV10-2 combines with J gene TRBJ2-5; D ambiguous. The V gene's germline CDR1 is WSHSY and CDR2 SAAADI. CDR3 length: 13 residues. The V gene lost 0 bases and the J gene lost 9 bases, with 11 bases spanning the gap. The CDR3 coding sequence is TGCGCCAGCAGTGAGTCTGGCCGTCGGTCCCAGTACTTC. The encoded protein is CASSESGRRSQYF.

This clonotype was seen a handful of times. This chain connects TRBV3-1 to TRBJ1-6, with D hard to call. CDR1 LGHDT and CDR2 YNNKEL come from the germline V gene (reference sequence). Trimming cost V 0 bases and J 9 bases, with 0 bases left between them. The CDR3 spans 11 residues. DNA for the CDR3: TGTGCCAGCAGCCAAGATTCACCCCTCCACTTT. This gives the protein CASSQDSPLHF.

This clonotype came up a few times. The chain joins TRBV28 to TRBJ2-1, with D perhaps being TRBD1 or TRBD2 (5 bases each). The CDR3 loop spans 12 amino acids. Between the trimmed V and J ends, which lost 8 bases and 6 bases, there was a span of 11 bases. Germline CDR1 is MDHEN and CDR2 is SYDVKM. The CDR3 spells CASGDGANEQFF. The CDR3 DNA sequence: TGTGCCAGCGGGGACGGGGCCAATGAGCAGTTCTTC. The full variable domain, in which reference TRBV28 and TRBJ2-1 provide the parts outside the CDR3, is DVKVTQSSRYLVKRTGEKVFLECVQDMDHENMFWYRQDPGLGLRLIYFSYDVKMKEKGDIPEGYSVSREKKERFSLILESASTNQTSMYLCASGDGANEQFFGPGTRLTVL.

The rearrangement joins TRBV20-1 to TRBJ2-4, with a possible D match to TRBD2 (5 bases). Germline CDR1 and CDR2: DFQATT and SNEGSKA (reference sequence). CDR3 length equals 11 residues. In DNA, the CDR3 is TGCAGCACGGCGGGCGAAAACATTCAGTACTTC. This codes for CSTAGENIQYF.

This rearrangement joins TRBV7-2 to TRBJ2-2; possibly TRBD1 for D (6 bases). The CDR3 covers 14 residues. Trimming stripped 5 bases from V and 6 bases from J, with 13 bases between. Germline-derived CDR1 and CDR2 are SGHTA and FQGNSA. Here the CDR3 reads CASSLTTGPGELFF. The CDR3, as DNA: TGTGCCAGCAGCCTAACGACAGGACCCGGGGAGCTGTTTTTT.

This rearrangement joins TRBV7-8 to TRBJ2-7; D ambiguous. Germline lookup yields CDR1 SGHVS and CDR2 FQNEAQ. With 0 bases removed from V and 1 base from J, the gap between germline ends came to 10 bases. The CDR3 extends over 15 amino acids. CDR3 protein: CASSLAWATSYEQYF. The CDR3, as DNA: TGTGCCAGCAGCTTAGCGTGGGCGACTTCCTACGAGCAGTACTTC.

In its sample, this clonotype was seen a few times. The chain combines TRBV7-6 with TRBJ2-3, with a possible D match to TRBD2 (5 bases). Germline values: CDR1 SGHVS, CDR2 FNYEAQ. CDR3 length equals 16 residues. V gave up 5 bases and J gave up 2 bases, with 17 bases separating them. Here the CDR3 reads CASSPLAWGDTDTQYF. The CDR3 coding sequence is TGTGCCAGCAGCCCTTTAGCGTGGGGAGACACAGATACGCAGTATTTT.

The J gene is TRBJ1-2, the V gene TRBV7-9; 7 nucleotides align to TRBD1. CDR3 length: 15 residues. Looked up from germline, CDR1 is SEHNR and CDR2 is FQNEAQ (reference sequence). V lost 6 bases to trimming and J lost 0 bases; unmatched junction nucleotides: 7. DNA of the CDR3: TGTGCCAGCAGATCGACAGGGTTAGCTAACTATGGCTACACCTTC. It is translated as CASRSTGLANYGYTF.

This sequence joins TRBV29-1 and TRBJ1-1; D gene uncertain. V lost 0 bases, J lost 3 bases, and 11 bases lay in between. Germline CDR1 SQVTM, CDR2 ANQGSEA. The CDR3 has 14 amino acids. The CDR3 DNA reads as TGCAGCGTTGAAGAAAGGGCCGGGGACACTGAAGCTTTCTTT. Its protein product is CSVEERAGDTEAFF.

The V and J genes are TRBV18 and TRBJ2-5; 9 positions match TRBD2. Germline CDR1 reads KGHSH; CDR2 reads LQKENI. Trimming at V came to 2 bases and at J to 4 bases, leaving 5 bases not matched to a gene. This CDR3 is 15 amino acids long. CDR3 region: CASSPGIAGAETQYF. In DNA form, the CDR3 reads TGTGCCAGCTCACCAGGAATAGCGGGGGCAGAGACCCAGTACTTC.

The chain uses TRBV7-9 and TRBJ2-3; possible D gene TRBD2, 5 bases. This CDR3 region has 15 residues. Trimming stripped 5 bases from V and 6 bases from J, with 18 bases between. The germline V gene encodes CDR1 SEHNR and CDR2 FQNEAQ (reference sequence). The CDR3 coding sequence is TGTGCCAGCAGCCCCGGAGCCCTAGCAAGGGATACGCAGTATTTT. Its protein product is CASSPGALARDTQYF.

CDR3: CASSLAPGRETQYF. DNA for the CDR3: TGCGCCAGCAGCTTGGCCCCTGGTCGGGAGACCCAGTACTTC. The rearrangement uses TRBV5-1 and TRBJ2-5, with D unresolved. V dropped 0 bases and J dropped 5 bases, with 11 bases sitting between them. Per the germline V gene, CDR1 is SGHRS and CDR2 is YFSETQ. The CDR3 consists of 14 residues.

This clonotype was recorded a few times. The CDR3 nucleotides read TGTGCCAGCCGGAGGGTCGGAAACCAAGAGACCCAGTACTTC. This sequence encodes CASRRVGNQETQYF. The J gene is TRBJ2-5, the V gene TRBV6-1; D perhaps matches TRBD2 (6 bases). The CDR3 is 14 amino acids. Per the germline V gene, CDR1 is MNHNS and CDR2 is SASEGT. The V gene lost 8 bases and the J gene lost 0 bases, with 13 bases spanning the gap.

This clonotype was observed a few times. The CDR3 bases are TGCAGCGTTCCTTCACAGGGAGGCTACACCTTC. This translates into CSVPSQGGYTF. The chain recombines TRBV29-1 with TRBJ1-2; possible D gene TRBD1, 6 bases. In germline, CDR1 is SQVTM, CDR2 ANQGSEA. The CDR3 length is 11 residues. V lost 5 bases, J lost 8 bases, and 12 bases lay in between. Full variable domain (rest looked up from reference TRBV29-1 and TRBJ1-2): SAVISQKPSRDICQRGTSLTIQCQVDSQVTMMFWYRQQPGQSLTLIATANQGSEATYESGFVIDKFPISRPNLTFSTLTVSNMSPEDSSIYLCSVPSQGGYTFGSGTRLTVV.

The chain recombines TRBV7-2 with TRBJ2-3; the match to TRBD2 covers 9 bases. Losses at the gene ends were 1 base for V and 5 bases for J; bases not matched to a gene: 7. This CDR3 comprises 16 residues. CDR1 is SGHTA, CDR2 FQGNSA, per germline. The CDR3 spells CASSLVSSGVQDTQYF. DNA for the CDR3: TGTGCCAGCAGCTTAGTGTCTAGCGGGGTACAAGATACGCAGTATTTT.

This clonotype has only a few counts. The gene calls are TRBV5-1 and TRBJ1-6; D gene ambiguous. The germline gives CDR1 SGHRS, CDR2 YFSETQ. The CDR3 has 15 amino acids. V was cut by 1 base and J by 6 bases, with 11 bases left in between. The CDR3 DNA reads as TGCGCCAGCAGCTTGATACCTGGGAGTAATTCACCCCTCCACTTT. Protein: CASSLIPGSNSPLHF.

The V gene is TRBV12-3 or TRBV12-4, the J gene TRBJ2-5; 14 positions agree with TRBD2. This CDR3 comprises 14 residues. J lost 12 bases, V lost 5 bases, and 8 bases had no gene match. CDR3 region: CASSETSGGAMEYF. DNA of the CDR3: TGTGCCAGCAGTGAGACTAGCGGGGGGGCCATGGAGTACTTC.

V gene TRBV11-2 combines with J gene TRBJ2-3, with 10 bases fitting TRBD2. The trim removed 5 bases at V and 1 base at J, leaving 3 bases unmatched. The CDR3 runs to 15 residues. Germline lookup yields CDR1 SGHAT and CDR2 FQNNGV. CDR3 region: CASSRGTSGTDTQYF. The CDR3 bases are TGTGCCAGCAGCCGCGGGACTAGCGGCACAGATACGCAGTATTTT.

This clonotype appeared a single time. The chain uses TRBV28 and TRBJ2-1; D gene unclear. Germline CDR1 MDHEN, CDR2 SYDVKM. Trimming removed 3 bases at V and 1 base at J, with 7 bases between. The CDR3 covers 14 residues. For the CDR3, the DNA is TGTGCCAGCAGTTTTAGGCTTTCCTACAATGAGCAGTTCTTC. Translated, it gives CASSFRLSYNEQFF.

The gene calls are TRBV4-1 and TRBJ2-3; TRBD2 matches at 12 bases. The CDR3 extends over 17 amino acids. The germline gives CDR1 MGHRA, CDR2 YSYEKL. J lost 3 bases, V lost 2 bases, and 6 bases had no gene match. CDR3 nucleotides: TGCGCCAGCAGCCAAACCGGACTAGCGGGGCCAACAGATACGCAGTATTTT. Translated: CASSQTGLAGPTDTQYF.

This clonotype was recorded once. This chain joins TRBV5-1 and TRBJ2-3, with 15 bases fitting TRBD2. Germline V CDR1 and CDR2: SGHRS, YFSETQ. V trimming: 3 bases; J trimming: 5 bases; junction bases outside the gene matches: 7. The CDR3 is made up of 17 amino acids. The CDR3 protein is CASSSGLAGGPEDTQYF. CDR3 nucleotides: TGCGCCAGCAGCTCCGGACTAGCGGGGGGGCCAGAAGATACGCAGTATTTT.

The chain joins TRBV18 to TRBJ1-1; 8 bases are a match to TRBD1. The CDR3 is made up of 16 amino acids. Germline V gene sequence: CDR1 KGHSH, CDR2 LQKENI. Unmatched junction bases numbered 7, after V lost 4 bases and J lost 0 bases. CDR3 sequence reads: CASSLGQGNMNTEAFF. As DNA, the CDR3 is TGTGCCAGCTCACTAGGACAGGGAAACATGAACACTGAAGCTTTCTTT. Full variable domain (rest looked up from reference TRBV18 and TRBJ1-1): NAGVMQNPRHLVRRRGQEARLRCSPMKGHSHVYWYRQLPEEGLKFMVYLQKENIIDESGMPKERFSAEFPKEGPSILRIQQVVRGDSAAYFCASSLGQGNMNTEAFFGQGTRLTVV.

J is TRBJ2-4 and V is TRBV3-1; 8 positions match TRBD1. The end of the DNA fits TRBJ2-5 better, so the J call may be wrong. This CDR3 contains 15 residues. In germline, CDR1 is LGHDT, CDR2 YNNKEL (reference sequence). The DNA for the CDR3 is TGTGCCAGCAGCCCCTCGGCAGGGGGCTCGGAGACCCAGTACTTC. Protein product: CASSPSAGGSETQYF.

The chain joins TRBV7-6 to TRBJ2-5; 11 bases match TRBD2. V lost 4 bases, J lost 1 base, and 5 bases stayed unmatched. Germline V gives CDR1 SGHVS, CDR2 FNYEAQ. This CDR3 contains 16 residues. The CDR3 DNA reads as TGTGCCAGCAGCTCACTAGCGGGAGCGAGCCAAGAGACCCAGTACTTC. Amino acid sequence: CASSSLAGASQETQYF.

This clonotype was observed a few times. This rearrangement joins TRBV2 to TRBJ2-7, with 11 bases identical to TRBD2. Germline trimming cut 4 bases from V and 5 bases from J; bases unmatched to any gene: 7. The CDR3 is 15 amino acids. The germline gives CDR1 SNHLY, CDR2 FYNNEI. For the CDR3, the DNA is TGTGCCAGCAGTGGGCTCTTAGCGGGGGGGCACGAGCAGTACTTC. Translating gives CASSGLLAGGHEQYF.

This clonotype has a handful of counts. This sequence joins TRBV6-6 and TRBJ1-2, with D unclear. The germline V and J ends were trimmed by 4 bases and 8 bases, with 14 bases remaining between them. The CDR3 covers 13 residues. Germline CDR1 reads MNHNY; CDR2 reads SVGAGI (reference sequence). The CDR3 DNA reads TGTGCCAGCAGTTCTTATAGAATCGGGGGCTACACCTTC. Its translation: CASSSYRIGGYTF.